Listed below are T cell receptor beta chains from one sample, sequenced in a study of blood T cells in healthy people across ages. One entry per CDR3 protein, called by TCRdb with MiXCR from the 5' RACE reads. Of fewer than 1.5 million distinct CDR3 sequences in the sample, approximately 38% are singletons; the top ten hold roughly 8.2%. Sequences were obtained from blood. Receptor source: a woman aged 18 to 35 in good health. Each CDR3 is given with its conserved first and last residue. D genes are given only for firm matches. Size tells how often a clone was seen (once, few, many) or the class of an expanded clone, and some rows leave it out.

>TRBJ2-7|.|.|TRBV20-1
TGCAGTGCTAGGTCCGCACGAGCCTACGAGCAGTACTTC
CSARSARAYEQYF
>TRBJ2-1|.|.|TRBV5-6
TGTGCCAGCAGCTGGACGGACTACGACAATGAGCAGTTCTTC
CASSWTDYDNEQFF
>TRBJ2-7|.|.|TRBV30
TGTGCCTTTGACTCCTCCTACGAGCAGTACTTC
CAFDSSYEQYF
>TRBJ2-3|TRBD2|.|TRBV10-2
TGCGCCAGCAGACCCACTAGCGGGAGGACCACAGATACGCAGTATTTT
CASRPTSGRTTDTQYF
>TRBJ2-3|TRBD2|once|TRBV28
TGTGCCAGCAGTCCTCCGGGACTAGCGGGTTTGGCAGATACGCAGTATTTT
CASSPPGLAGLADTQYF
>TRBJ2-5|TRBD1|few|TRBV20-1
TGCAGTGCTAGTAGACAGGGATCCCAAGAGACCCAGTACTTC
CSASRQGSQETQYF
>TRBJ2-3|.|.|TRBV6-1
TGTGCCAGCAGTGGTTGGGACTCAGATACGCAGTATTTT
CASSGWDSDTQYF
>TRBJ1-5|TRBD1|few|TRBV6-5
TGTGCCAGCAGTTACGGGACAGGGTACAATCAGCCCCAGCATTTT
CASSYGTGYNQPQHF
>TRBJ2-7|TRBD2|.|TRBV20-1
TGCAGTGCTCACAGGACTAGTCCCTACGAGCAGTACTTC
CSAHRTSPYEQYF
>TRBJ2-7|.|.|TRBV28
TGTGCCAGCAGCCCACAGGGAGGTAGATCCTACGAGCAGTACTTC
CASSPQGGRSYEQYF
>TRBJ2-2|.|few|TRBV12-3/TRBV12-4
TGTGCCAGCAGTTCCCTCACAGGGACAACCGGGGAGCTGTTTTTT
CASSSLTGTTGELFF
>TRBJ2-1|.|few|TRBV3-1
TGTGCCAGCAGCCAAAATGTTATCGAGCAGTTCTTC
CASSQNVIEQFF
>TRBJ2-7|.|.|TRBV15
TGTGCCACCAGCAGAGATTTAGGGTCTTGGGGGGTCGAGCAGTACTTC
CATSRDLGSWGVEQYF
>TRBJ2-1|TRBD2|few|TRBV10-3
TGTGCCACCGTGGGAGGGTCCTACAATGAGCAGTTCTTC
CATVGGSYNEQFF
>TRBJ2-5|.|.|TRBV27
TGTGCCTCGGGCACGACTACCCCGTACTTC
CASGTTTPYF
>TRBJ2-1|TRBD2|few|TRBV5-1
TGCGCCAGCAGCTTGGACGGACTAGCGTCCGATGAGCAGTTCTTC
CASSLDGLASDEQFF
>TRBJ2-3|TRBD2|.|TRBV25-1
TGTGCCAGCAGTGAATTGGCCAGCGGGGCGTTCACAGATACGCAGTATTTT
CASSELASGAFTDTQYF
>TRBJ1-1|.|.|TRBV5-1
TGCGCCAGCAGCCTCAAGAACACTGAAGCTTTCTTT
CASSLKNTEAFF
>TRBJ1-5|TRBD1|few|TRBV4-2
TGTGCCAGCAGCCAATTCGGGGAGGTCAGGGGGCAGTTGGGACAGCCCCAGCATTTT
CASSQFGEVRGQLGQPQHF
>TRBJ1-4|TRBD1|.|TRBV20-1
TGCAGTGCTAGACGGCCGACAGGGGCGGGTGAAAAACTGTTTTTT
CSARRPTGAGEKLFF
>TRBJ1-2|.|.|TRBV20-1
TGCAGTGCTAGTGTCCAAGGTTATGGCTACACCTTC
CSASVQGYGYTF
>TRBJ2-3|.|.|TRBV7-2
TGTGCCAGCAGCGATCCCCTAGCTCCCCCGGGGGATACGCAGTATTTT
CASSDPLAPPGDTQYF
>TRBJ2-7|TRBD1|few|TRBV7-8
TGTGCCAGCAGCTTAGGGGGACAGACAGCCTCCTACGAGCAGTACTTC
CASSLGGQTASYEQYF
>TRBJ1-1|.|.|TRBV7-2
TGTGCCAGCAGCTTACTGGGATCCACTGAAGCTTTCTTT
CASSLLGSTEAFF
>TRBJ2-5|.|.|TRBV3-1
TGTGCCAGCAGCCAAGCGAACACAAGAGAGACCCAGTACTTC
CASSQANTRETQYF
>TRBJ2-3|.|few|TRBV2
TGTGCCAGCAACCGACTTACGGGCGGGAGTCAGGGGAAAGATACGCAGTATTTT
CASNRLTGGSQGKDTQYF
>TRBJ1-5|TRBD1|.|TRBV30
TGTGCCTGGAGGGGACAGGCTAGCAATCAGCCCCAGCATTTT
CAWRGQASNQPQHF
>TRBJ2-1|TRBD2|.|TRBV5-1
TGCGCCAGCAGCATTAATAGCGGGAGCTCCTACAATGAGCAGTTCTTC
CASSINSGSSYNEQFF
>TRBJ2-5|TRBD2|.|TRBV27
TGTGCCAGCAGTACTACTAGCGGGGGTTACCGTGGGACCCAGTACTTC
CASSTTSGGYRGTQYF
>TRBJ1-1|.|.|TRBV5-1
TGCGCCAGCAGCTTGGGCACGGGCAGCATGAACACTGAAGCTTTCTTT
CASSLGTGSMNTEAFF
>TRBJ2-5|.|.|TRBV30
TGTGCCTGCTCATGGGAGGCCGCCAGAGAGACCCAGTACTTC
CACSWEAARETQYF
>TRBJ1-2|.|.|TRBV6-1
TGTGCCAGCAGTGAAGCCGGACAGTCATACTATGGCTACACCTTC
CASSEAGQSYYGYTF
>TRBJ2-7|.|.|TRBV20-1
TGCAGTGCTAGAGATGGGGCCGGGCTCTACGAGCAGTACTTC
CSARDGAGLYEQYF
>TRBJ2-5|.|.|TRBV12-3/TRBV12-4
TGTGCCAGCACTGGGGGAATGCAGACCCAGTACTTC
CASTGGMQTQYF
>TRBJ2-5|TRBD2|.|TRBV28
TGTGCCAGCAGTGATAGCGGGGGGGGAGAGACCCAGTACTTC
CASSDSGGGETQYF
>TRBJ2-5|.|.|TRBV7-2
TGTGCCGGCAGCTTAGTTGTGGAGACCCAGTACTTC
CAGSLVVETQYF
>TRBJ1-1|.|.|TRBV3-1
TGTGCCAGCGCACGTGTGAACACCGAAGCTTTCTTT
CASARVNTEAFF
>TRBJ2-7|.|.|TRBV6-1
TGTGCCAGCAGTGAACTAGGGTTCGGCTACGAGCAGTACTTC
CASSELGFGYEQYF
>TRBJ2-1|.|.|TRBV2
TGTGCCAGCAGGGGGGCCCTTTCCTACAATGAGCAGTTCTTC
CASRGALSYNEQFF
>TRBJ2-7|TRBD1|.|TRBV6-5
TGTGCCAGCAGTTACTCCGGACAGGTTCTCTCCTACGAGCAGTACTTC
CASSYSGQVLSYEQYF
>TRBJ2-1|TRBD2|.|TRBV9
TGTGCCAGCAGCCGGGAGGCGGGAGGGCCGAGTGAGCAGTTCTTC
CASSREAGGPSEQFF
>TRBJ2-2|TRBD2|few|TRBV28
TGTGCCAGCAGGACTAGCGGGGGGAACACCGGGGAGCTGTTTTTT
CASRTSGGNTGELFF
>TRBJ2-3|.|.|TRBV5-1
TGCGCCAGCAGCCACGGACGGTACACAGATACGCAGTATTTT
CASSHGRYTDTQYF
>TRBJ2-1|TRBD2|.|TRBV4-2
TGTGCCAGCAGCTCCCTAGGGCTAGCGGGAGACAATGAGCAGTTCTTC
CASSSLGLAGDNEQFF
>TRBJ2-5|TRBD2|.|TRBV20-1
TGCAGTGCTGTACCACCGGGGGCGGGAGGGCCGGGAGAGACCCAGTACTTC
CSAVPPGAGGPGETQYF
>TRBJ2-1|.|.|TRBV20-1
TGCAGTGCTACTCCCGAGGGTTACGAGGACAATGAGCAGTTCTTC
CSATPEGYEDNEQFF
>TRBJ2-7|.|few|TRBV15
TGTGCCACCAGCAGAGAGGCACTAGTCTACGAGCAGTACTTC
CATSREALVYEQYF
>TRBJ2-3|.|.|TRBV11-2
TGTGCCACAACGCGCACCCTGGCGGGGGCCGCAGATACGCAGTATTTT
CATTRTLAGAADTQYF
>TRBJ2-7|.|.|TRBV7-2
TGTGCCAGCAGCTTAGAGGGAGTCTGGGACGAGCAGTACTTC
CASSLEGVWDEQYF
>TRBJ1-4|.|.|TRBV4-1
TGCGCCAGCAGCCCAATGTCGGGAGAAAAACTGTTTTTT
CASSPMSGEKLFF
>TRBJ1-2|.|.|TRBV10-3
TGTGCCATCAGCTCGGCGGACGGGGGCTACACCTTC
CAISSADGGYTF
>TRBJ1-6|.|.|TRBV5-1
TGCGCCAGCAGCTCGTCAGGGACTTATAATTCACCCCTCCACTTT
CASSSSGTYNSPLHF
>TRBJ1-2|TRBD1|.|TRBV6-1
TGTGCCAGCAGGGCAGGGGGCAACGGTGGCTACACCTTC
CASRAGGNGGYTF
>TRBJ1-5|.|.|TRBV6-5
TGTGCCAGCAGTACCCATGACGGACCTGGACAGCCCCAGCATTTT
CASSTHDGPGQPQHF
>TRBJ1-2|.|.|TRBV7-8
TGTGCCAGCAGCTCCGCGGGGGTTGACCGCAACTATGGCTACACCTTC
CASSSAGVDRNYGYTF
>TRBJ1-4|.|.|TRBV30
TGTGCCTCGAATACTAATGAAAAACTGTTTTTT
CASNTNEKLFF
>TRBJ2-1|TRBD2|.|TRBV15
TGTGCCACCAGCAGAGATCCGACTAGCGGGAGGGCCGCGGGTGAGCAGTTCTTC
CATSRDPTSGRAAGEQFF
>TRBJ2-1|TRBD2|.|TRBV5-1
TGCGCCCCGGATGGGGAGGTAGCGGGAGGGCTTGGACCGAAGGATGAGCAGTTCTTC
CAPDGEVAGGLGPKDEQFF